This T cell receptor beta chain was identified in a study of early T cells in non-severe SARS-CoV-2 infection. Background on the study: Sequencing was performed on bulk RNA from unsorted whole blood, leaving chains unpaired. Study results and limitations: Using VDJdb, the matching emphasized anti-spike CD8 responses while missing private and CD4 specificities.

This clonotype was seen a handful of times. The antigen is not known. Each cDNA molecule carried a unique molecular identifier. TCRdb fed the 5' RACE reads into MiXCR, producing one record per CDR3 protein. The data hold 50,000 to 70,000 distinct CDR3 sequences, with 15% observed a single time. This CDR3 region has 14 residues. Germline assignment: CDR1 MNHEY and CDR2 SVGAGI. V lost 4 bases to trimming and J lost 4 bases, with 13 bases between them. The rearrangement uses TRBV6-5 and TRBJ1-2, with D tentatively TRBD1 (5 bases). The sequencing here drew on whole blood, taken at baseline. The clonotype was recovered from an adult who was a healthcare worker with PCR-confirmed SARS-CoV-2 infection or an uninfected control (not recorded which). The CDR3 loop is CASSSWGERYGYTF. CDR3 sequence (DNA): TGTGCCAGCAGTTCCTGGGGGGAACGCTATGGCTACACCTTC.